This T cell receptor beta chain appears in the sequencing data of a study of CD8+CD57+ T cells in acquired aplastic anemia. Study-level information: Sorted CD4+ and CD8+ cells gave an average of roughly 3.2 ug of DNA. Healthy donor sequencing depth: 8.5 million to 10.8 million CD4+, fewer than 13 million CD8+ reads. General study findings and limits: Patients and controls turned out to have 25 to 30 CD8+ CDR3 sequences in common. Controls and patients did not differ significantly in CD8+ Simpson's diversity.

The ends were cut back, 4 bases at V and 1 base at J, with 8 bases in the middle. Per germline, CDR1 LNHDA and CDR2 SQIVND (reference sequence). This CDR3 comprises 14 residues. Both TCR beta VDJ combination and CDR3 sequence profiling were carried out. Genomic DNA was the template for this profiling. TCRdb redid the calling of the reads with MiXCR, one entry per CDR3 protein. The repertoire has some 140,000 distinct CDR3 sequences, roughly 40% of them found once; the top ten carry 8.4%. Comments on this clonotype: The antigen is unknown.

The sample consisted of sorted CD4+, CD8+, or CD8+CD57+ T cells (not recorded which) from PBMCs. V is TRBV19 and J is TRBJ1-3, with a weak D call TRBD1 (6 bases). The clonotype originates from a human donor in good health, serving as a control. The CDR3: CASSRQVSGNTIYF. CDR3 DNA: TGTGCCAGTAGTAGACAGGTTTCTGGAAACACCATATATTTT.